This is a list of T cell receptor beta chains from one sample in a study of blood T cell repertoires in COVID-19. Assay used: immunoSEQ multiplex PCR; TCRdb lists only in-frame clones, some missing. The table shows 150,000 to 200,000 clones, with 89% occurring only once. The sequenced material came from peripheral blood. These receptors were taken from a young man who had recovered from COVID-19. The CDR3 runs from the conserved cysteine through the conserved F or W. Each record gives: D gene, J gene, V gene, CDR3 protein. D genes are given only for firm matches.

D: TRBD1; J: TRBJ1-1; V: TRBV6-5; CDR3: CASSYSDPTGVVFF
D: TRBD2; J: TRBJ2-3; V: TRBV3-1/TRBV3-2; CDR3: CASSQVYGTRGTDTQYF
D: TRBD2; J: TRBJ2-1; V: TRBV19; CDR3: CASSTTSSSSYNEQFF
D: TRBD2; J: TRBJ2-5; V: TRBV4-1; CDR3: CASSQGRTSGQETQYF
D: .; J: TRBJ2-1; V: TRBV7-5; CDR3: CARSSHPRNEQFF
D: TRBD1; J: TRBJ2-1; V: TRBV5-1; CDR3: CASSLDRVNEQFF
D: TRBD1; J: TRBJ1-1; V: TRBV28; CDR3: CASGQGAGTEAFF
D: .; J: TRBJ1-6; V: TRBV6-6; CDR3: CASSYRTVNNSPLHF
D: .; J: TRBJ2-3; V: TRBV6-5; CDR3: CASVIPGPGADTQYF
D: TRBD1; J: TRBJ1-4; V: TRBV28; CDR3: CASSLRDRREKLFF
D: .; J: TRBJ1-5; V: TRBV7-6; CDR3: CASSLAGEQPQHF
D: .; J: TRBJ1-3; V: TRBV6-1; CDR3: CASSEILGGSGNTIYF
D: TRBD2; J: TRBJ2-7; V: TRBV27; CDR3: CASSLSGTSGYEQYF
D: TRBD1; J: TRBJ1-2; V: TRBV6-5; CDR3: CASSQTGTGVGYTF
D: TRBD1; J: TRBJ1-1; V: TRBV29-1; CDR3: CSVDDRGPNTEAFF
D: TRBD1; J: TRBJ1-4; V: TRBV7-2; CDR3: CASSLGGGTGTATNEKLFF
D: TRBD2; J: TRBJ2-5; V: TRBV9; CDR3: CASSVGVGRMQETQYF
D: .; J: TRBJ1-1; V: TRBV29-1; CDR3: CSVRGSANTEAFF
D: TRBD1; J: TRBJ1-1; V: TRBV2; CDR3: CASSGQGGLAEAFF
D: TRBD2; J: TRBJ2-5; V: TRBV7-3; CDR3: CASSLMAPSGYETQYF
D: TRBD2; J: TRBJ2-3; V: TRBV29-1; CDR3: CSAGSGTSRIRDTQYF
D: .; J: TRBJ1-5; V: TRBV28; CDR3: CASSLLAGALLYSNQPQHF
D: .; J: TRBJ1-2; V: TRBV14; CDR3: CASSQEVRQGPPGYTF
D: TRBD2; J: TRBJ2-1; V: TRBV7-2; CDR3: CASSKSSGTDNEQFF
D: TRBD1; J: TRBJ2-7; V: TRBV12-3/TRBV12-4; CDR3: CASSPGGTYEQYF
D: .; J: TRBJ2-5; V: TRBV7-9; CDR3: CASSLTVGEETQYF
D: TRBD2; J: TRBJ2-2; V: TRBV2; CDR3: CASLLATNTGELFF
D: TRBD1; J: TRBJ1-3; V: TRBV3-1/TRBV3-2; CDR3: CASSQWGQALSGNTIYF
D: .; J: TRBJ2-3; V: TRBV6-2/TRBV6-3; CDR3: CASSYGQPTDTQYF